This record concerns one T cell receptor (beta chain) sequence. What was amplified from RNA transcripts were TCR beta CDR3 regions. The TCR CDR3 was amplified in a first-round RT-PCR using the HTBI primer set. From the multiplex PCR reads, TCRdb called clonotypes with MiXCR, one entry per CDR3 protein. The sample has over 300,000 distinct CDR3 sequences; roughly 13% are singletons. The data were taken from a study of T cells in Graves' hyperthyroidism and ophthalmopathy. The CDR3 has 14 residues. Trimming stripped 3 bases from V and 3 bases from J, with 10 bases between. The V gene's germline CDR1 is SGHNT and CDR2 YYREEE (reference sequence).

Sample: blood. The rearrangement uses TRBV5-4 and TRBJ2-4; D perhaps matches TRBD2 (6 bases). This receptor was identified in a woman between 40 and 55 years old with Graves' ophthalmopathy. Written as DNA, the CDR3 is TGTGCCAGCAGCTCGGGACTCAACAAAAACATTCAGTACTTC. Protein: CASSSGLNKNIQYF.